These T cell receptor beta chains were read from a single sample in a study of OX40 agonist ivuxolimab in advanced cancers. Libraries were prepared by immunoSEQ multiplex PCR; TCRdb keeps only in-frame clonotypes and omits some of them. The sample has roughly 72,000 clones, nearly 90% seen once. Sequencing was performed on CD4+ or CD8+ T cells sorted from blood, taken in a trial of the OX40 agonist ivuxolimab. Receptor source: an adult with an advanced solid tumor such as melanoma, head and neck, liver or kidney cancer. CDR3s include the opening cysteine and the closing phenylalanine or tryptophan. The D gene is left open where the match is weak. The size field is filled for only some rows; it gives once, few, many or a size class.

size: few
D: NA
J: TRBJ1-1
V: TRBV20-1
CDR3: CSARGNTEAFF
DNA: TGCAGTGCTAGAGGGAACACTGAAGCTTTCTTT

size: NA
D: NA
J: TRBJ2-5
V: TRBV5-1
CDR3: CASLDRNQETQYF
DNA: TGCGCCAGCTTAGACAGAAACCAAGAGACCCAGTACTTC

size: NA
D: TRBD1
J: TRBJ2-7
V: TRBV6-6
CDR3: CAARQGQIYEQYF
DNA: TGTGCCGCCCGACAGGGGCAAATCTACGAGCAGTACTTC

size: once
D: NA
J: TRBJ2-7
V: TRBV7-9
CDR3: CASSLEGGKGGYEQYF
DNA: TGTGCCAGCAGCTTAGAAGGTGGGAAAGGGGGTTACGAGCAGTACTTC

size: few
D: TRBD1
J: TRBJ1-2
V: TRBV6-1
CDR3: CASREAGGNYGYTF
DNA: TGTGCCAGCAGGGAAGCAGGGGGCAACTATGGCTACACCTTC

size: NA
D: NA
J: TRBJ2-3
V: TRBV5-4
CDR3: CASSLGGIDTQYF
DNA: TGTGCCAGCAGCCTTGGGGGGATAGATACGCAGTATTTT

size: NA
D: NA
J: TRBJ1-4
V: TRBV18
CDR3: CASSPQVYRGINEKLFF
DNA: TGTGCCAGCTCACCACAGGTTTATAGGGGGATCAATGAAAAACTGTTTTTT

size: NA
D: NA
J: TRBJ1-4
V: TRBV6-5
CDR3: CASSRLQPNEKLFF
DNA: TGTGCCAGCAGTCGACTGCAACCTAATGAAAAACTGTTTTTT

size: NA
D: TRBD1
J: TRBJ1-5
V: TRBV19
CDR3: CASSPPGQGSNQPQHF
DNA: TGTGCCAGTAGTCCCCCGGGACAGGGAAGCAATCAGCCCCAGCATTTT

size: NA
D: TRBD2
J: TRBJ2-3
V: TRBV19
CDR3: CASSTLAGGTITDTQYF
DNA: TGTGCCAGTAGTACCCTAGCGGGGGGTACTATCACAGATACGCAGTATTTT